This T cell receptor (beta chain) was captured by sequencing in a study of Graves' ophthalmopathy and Graves' hyperthyroidism. The study amplified TCR beta CDR3 regions using RNA transcripts. First-round RT-PCR relied on HTBI primers, and a second-round multiplex PCR came next. TCRdb called the multiplex PCR reads again in MiXCR, with one record for every CDR3 protein. The profile shows roughly 600,000 distinct CDR3 sequences, 35% to 40% of them singletons. This clonotype came up a few times. The clonotype comes from an adult man with Graves' hyperthyroidism. Material for sequencing was peripheral blood or thyroid tissue (not recorded which).

The CDR3 coding sequence is TGTGCCAGCAGTTACGGCCGGGGGCTAGGCAATCAGCCCCAGCATTTT. Amino acids: CASSYGRGLGNQPQHF. J is TRBJ1-5 and V is TRBV6-1; weak D call: TRBD1 (6 bases). Germline CDR1 and CDR2: MNHNS and SASEGT. V shed 5 bases and J shed 2 bases, with 16 bases lying between them. The CDR3 spans 16 residues.